Detailed here is one T cell receptor (beta chain). The data were taken from a study of T-cell reconstitution after alpha-beta-depleted transplantation in children. Unique molecular identifiers were built into the TCRbeta library. TCRdb processed the PCR reads anew with MiXCR; each CDR3 protein has one entry. This sample has 450,000 to 600,000 distinct CDR3 sequences; approximately 20% occur once, and the top ten carry approximately 3%. The receptor was derived from a human donor who donated a stem cell graft to a child with acute lymphoblastic leukemia. The starting material was PBMCs from the stem cell graft donor, obtained from the stem cell graft.

This CDR3 is CASSQDWGPEQYF. The CDR3 DNA is TGCGCCAGCAGCCAAGACTGGGGCCCCGAGCAGTACTTC. This chain links TRBV4-1 with TRBJ2-7; TRBD1 is a possible D gene (5 bases). The CDR3 sequence is 13 residues long. V shed 0 bases and J shed 6 bases, with 9 bases lying between them. Germline CDR1 is MGHRA and CDR2 is YSYEKL.